This TCR beta chain was recorded in a study of beta chain features in type 1 diabetes. Study overall: In age, gender and cell yields, patients were similar to healthy donors.

There are a few counts of this clone. Its target is unknown. This CDR3 contains 18 residues. The germline V and J ends were trimmed by 7 bases and 1 base, with 22 bases remaining between them. Germline loops: CDR1 SGHDN, CDR2 FVKESK. General study results and limits: There was a moderate but significant shortening of TCRB CDR3s in all four CD4+ subsets of Type 1 diabetes patients. Although PCR might favor shorter templates, it would do so equally in patients and controls.

Expressed TCRB transcripts were sequenced because the isolated RNA had all been reverse transcribed beforehand. Libraries were prepared by immunoSEQ multiplex PCR; TCRdb keeps only in-frame clonotypes and omits some of them. The top ten clones hold around 0.66% of a sample with 300,000 to 450,000 clones, around 9.6% of them seen once. This chain joins TRBV14 and TRBJ2-2; D uncertain. The receptor was derived from a man aged 25-45 years with type 1 diabetes. The specimen was central memory CD4+ T cells from blood. The CDR3 reads CASTLSPQYPGNTGELFF. The CDR3 coding sequence is TGTGCCAGCACCCTTTCCCCACAGTACCCAGGGAACACCGGGGAGCTGTTTTTT. The full variable domain, its missing parts supplied by reference TRBV14 and TRBJ2-2, is EAGVTQFPSHSVIEKGQTVTLRCDPISGHDNLYWYRRVMGKEIKFLLHFVKESKQDESGMPNNRFLAERTGGTYSTLKVQPAELEDSGVYFCASTLSPQYPGNTGELFFGEGSRLTVL.